Listed below are T cell receptor beta chains from one sample, sequenced in a study of cytomegalovirus exposure and HLA in healthy donors. TCRdb's copy holds only in-frame clones and misses some; the assay was immunoSEQ multiplex PCR. In the table there are over 150,000 clones, 75% to 90% of which are singletons. Input material: PBMCs. The source is a male donor in good health and CMV-seronegative. Both conserved end residues are trimmed from each CDR3. Each record gives: V gene, J gene, CDR3 protein.

V: TRBV5-6
J: TRBJ2-7
CDR3: ASSLSRVSEQY

V: TRBV6-4
J: TRBJ2-1
CDR3: ASRETSGKKDRDNEQF

V: TRBV6-6
J: TRBJ2-7
CDR3: ATQQGSYEQY

V: TRBV21-1
J: TRBJ2-3
CDR3: ASSKAMDRGTQY

V: TRBV6-1
J: TRBJ1-2
CDR3: ASSDPHRDYGYT

V: TRBV4-3
J: TRBJ2-7
CDR3: ASSQAHGGREQY

V: TRBV6-1
J: TRBJ2-3
CDR3: ASSEARVSTGTQY

V: TRBV29-1
J: TRBJ2-1
CDR3: SVEDAGTSGYNEQF

V: TRBV6-6
J: TRBJ2-2
CDR3: ASIPRLASNTGELF

V: TRBV5-1
J: TRBJ1-1
CDR3: ASSLLQDQNTEAF

V: TRBV5-6
J: TRBJ1-2
CDR3: ASSLPGSYGYT

V: TRBV19
J: TRBJ2-3
CDR3: ASSILGLGTDTQY

V: TRBV6-7
J: TRBJ2-7
CDR3: ASSGTATGLADEQY

V: TRBV2
J: TRBJ1-1
CDR3: ASTTGVGTEAF

V: TRBV5-1
J: TRBJ1-6
CDR3: ASSLAGTGWGSPLH

V: TRBV2
J: TRBJ1-1
CDR3: ASRAQREQGTF

V: TRBV6-1
J: TRBJ1-6
CDR3: ASSEDWTSSYNSPLH